Listed below are T cell receptor beta chains from one sample, sequenced in a study of cytomegalovirus exposure and HLA in healthy donors. Assay: immunoSEQ multiplex PCR; the TCRdb copy retains only in-frame clones and omits some. The sample includes about 130,000 clones, roughly 80% of them seen just once. The sequencing input was PBMCs. The receptors stem from a man aged 18 to 29 in good health and CMV-seropositive. CDR3s include the opening cysteine and the closing phenylalanine or tryptophan. D genes are given only for firm matches. Clone sizes are given selectively: once, few, many, or a class where the clone is expanded.

TRBV27	NA	TRBJ2-5	NA	CASSPYFGSETQYF
TRBV4-3	NA	TRBJ2-3	NA	CASSQAGSFLDTQYF
TRBV29-1	NA	TRBJ2-1	TRBD2	CSVSGRAFRNYNEQFF
TRBV5-1	NA	TRBJ2-1	TRBD1	CASSLARQGADNEQFF
TRBV5-1	NA	TRBJ2-7	TRBD1	CASSSTGDTYEQYF
TRBV6-5	NA	TRBJ2-7	NA	CASIGFGGLAYEQYF
TRBV4-1	NA	TRBJ1-2	NA	CASSQDHGSNYGYTF
TRBV2	NA	TRBJ1-1	NA	CASSETGGTEAFF
TRBV5-4	NA	TRBJ2-5	TRBD2	CASSSQLAGVETQYF
TRBV29-1	NA	TRBJ2-1	NA	CSAGEWNRGYNEQFF
TRBV4-1	NA	TRBJ1-2	NA	CASSQVANYGYTF
TRBV6-5	NA	TRBJ1-5	TRBD1	CASSLDRSNQPQHF
TRBV7-9	NA	TRBJ2-5	NA	CASSLVQGQETQYF
TRBV7-9	NA	TRBJ2-7	TRBD2	CASSSREGEQYF
TRBV7-9	NA	TRBJ2-2	NA	CSSSLVASRPGELFF
TRBV6-1	NA	TRBJ1-5	TRBD1	CASSERDLGGTGVFGGNQPQHF
TRBV19	NA	TRBJ2-7	TRBD1	CASSLTGGAEEGEQYF
TRBV19	NA	TRBJ2-2	NA	CASSIEARGTGELFF
TRBV5-1	NA	TRBJ1-6	NA	CASGPGNNSPLHF
TRBV5-1	NA	TRBJ2-1	NA	CASSQSGTLFGDEQFF
TRBV13	NA	TRBJ2-3	NA	CASSLKAEASTDTQYF
TRBV4-1	NA	TRBJ2-1	NA	CASSQAGFEGSKGHEQFF
TRBV18	few	TRBJ2-1	TRBD2	CASSPPSSLAGANEQFF
TRBV7-6	NA	TRBJ2-3	TRBD2	CASSSDVGGRSTDTQYF
TRBV25-1	NA	TRBJ2-3	TRBD1	CASSVQLTGATDTQYF
TRBV5-1	NA	TRBJ2-3	TRBD2	CASSLLAGGSTDTQYF
TRBV29-1	NA	TRBJ2-7	NA	CSVRRDRRPYEQYF
TRBV9	NA	TRBJ1-2	NA	CASSVSGGDPNYGYTF
TRBV6-1	NA	TRBJ1-6	NA	CASSEAGEGPRSPLHF
TRBV5-5	NA	TRBJ2-3	TRBD1	CASRYGTGGSTDTQYF
TRBV6-5	NA	TRBJ1-2	NA	CASSYAGGYTF